The 16 T cell receptor beta chains below all came from one sample that was sequenced in a study of early T cells in non-severe SARS-CoV-2 infection. TCRdb itself ran the 5' RACE reads through MiXCR, one entry per CDR3 protein. The data contain some 76,000 distinct CDR3 sequences, about an eighth of them singletons. The sample taken for sequencing was whole blood. The receptors were sampled from an adult who was a healthcare worker with PCR-confirmed SARS-CoV-2 infection or an uninfected control (not recorded which).

This clonotype has at least ten counts. This chain uses TRBV18 with TRBJ2-3; TRBD2 matches at 7 bases. The CDR3 extends over 17 amino acids. The trim removed 3 bases at V and 1 base at J, leaving 10 bases unmatched. Germline assignment: CDR1 KGHSH and CDR2 LQKENI. The CDR3 sequence: CASSPPNRLAGTDTQYF. CDR3 DNA sequence: TGTGCCAGCTCACCCCCGAATCGGCTAGCGGGCACAGATACGCAGTATTTT.

The rearrangement uses TRBV7-8 and TRBJ2-6, with D tentatively TRBD2 (6 bases). The CDR3 is made up of 15 amino acids. V was clipped by 9 bases and J by 1 base, with 13 bases between them. CDR1 SGHVS and CDR2 FQNEAQ come from the germline V gene. The CDR3 protein is CASAGLRSGANVLTF. CDR3 bases: TGTGCCAGTGCGGGGCTTCGATCTGGGGCCAACGTCCTGACTTTC.

The chain joins TRBV7-2 to TRBJ1-2; 8 bases line up with TRBD1. V lost 5 bases, J lost 5 bases, and 7 bases stayed unmatched. Looked up from germline, CDR1 is SGHTA and CDR2 is FQGNSA. This CDR3 comprises 14 residues. In nucleotides, the CDR3 is TGTGCCAGCAGCCCATGGACAGGGCCTTATGGCTACACCTTC. It specifies CASSPWTGPYGYTF.

The chain couples TRBV28 to TRBJ1-4; D uncertain. Trimming removed 6 bases from V and 0 bases from J, with 8 bases in between. CDR1 is MDHEN and CDR2 is SYDVKM in the germline V gene. The CDR3 extends over 14 amino acids. The CDR3 DNA is TGTGCCAGCAGCGTAGGCCCAACTAATGAAAAACTGTTTTTT. Encoded protein: CASSVGPTNEKLFF.

The sample holds a few counts of this clonotype. The genes are TRBV18 and TRBJ2-5, with D maybe TRBD2 (5 bases). V was cut by 0 bases and J by 5 bases, with 10 bases left in between. CDR3 size: 14 residues. Germline CDR1 and CDR2: KGHSH and LQKENI. CDR3 nucleotide sequence: TGTGCCAGCTCACCACCAGCCGGGGATGAGACCCAGTACTTC. This codes for CASSPPAGDETQYF.

To note about this clonotype: A read error may account for a junction end that differs from germline. V and J are TRBV6-2 or TRBV6-3 and TRBJ1-1; TRBD1 agrees at 9 bases. Per germline, CDR1 MNHEY and CDR2 SVGEGT. The CDR3 extends over 14 amino acids. The CDR3 DNA sequence: TGTGCCAGCAGCCGGGACAGGGCGAACACTGAAGTTTTCTTT. Its protein is CASSRDRANTEVFF.

The chain uses TRBV12-3 or TRBV12-4 and TRBJ1-5; a weak D match, TRBD1 (6 bases). The CDR3 runs 15 residues. The V gene lost 4 bases and the J gene lost 3 bases, with 13 bases spanning the gap. The DNA of the CDR3 is TGTGCCAGCAGTTCTTCCCAGGGGTTCAATCAGCCCCAGCATTTT. Residues: CASSSSQGFNQPQHF.

The CDR3 region is CASNLPAGEQETQYF. The CDR3 DNA reads TGTGCCAGCAACCTCCCGGCGGGGGAGCAAGAGACCCAGTACTTC. This chain links TRBV27 with TRBJ2-5, with 7 bases fitting TRBD2. CDR1 is MNHEY and CDR2 is SMNVEV in the germline V gene (reference sequence). J was trimmed by 2 bases and V by 7 bases; bases with no gene match: 10. The CDR3 runs 15 residues.

The table lists this clonotype with a few counts. The genes are TRBV11-2 and TRBJ1-1; no firm D call. The ends were cut back, 0 bases at V and 11 bases at J, with 13 bases in the middle. The CDR3 is made up of 13 amino acids. Germline V gene sequence: CDR1 SGHAT, CDR2 FQNNGV. The CDR3 sequence: CASSLDLSPAAFF. CDR3 nucleotides: TGTGCCAGCAGCTTAGATCTGTCCCCGGCGGCTTTCTTT.

This clonotype was counted a few times. This chain joins TRBV25-1 and TRBJ2-1; D is unclear. This CDR3 comprises 15 residues. V lost 1 base and J 1 base, leaving 8 bases between the germline ends. Germline CDR1 is MGHDK and CDR2 is SYGVNS. CDR3 in DNA: TGTGCCAGCAGTGAATCGATTGGGTCCTACAATGAGCAGTTCTTC. It specifies CASSESIGSYNEQFF.

This clonotype was counted between two and nine times. The DNA for the CDR3 is TGTGCCAGCAACCACCCTAAGACCGGGGAGCTGTTTTTT. This encodes CASNHPKTGELFF. The gene calls are TRBV6-6 and TRBJ2-2; unclear D gene. Germline CDR1 and CDR2: MNHNY and SVGAGI (reference sequence). V gave up 7 bases and J gave up 5 bases, with 11 bases separating them. The CDR3 consists of 13 residues.

This clonotype was recorded at least ten times. The CDR3 DNA follows: TGTGCCAGCAGTGAAATCAGCGTGGGAAACACCATATATTTT. Its translation: CASSEISVGNTIYF. V usage is TRBV2 and J usage is TRBJ1-3, with D unclear. Germline lookup yields CDR1 SNHLY and CDR2 FYNNEI. The CDR3 runs 14 residues. V was pared by 2 bases and J by 4 bases, with 9 bases between. Using reference TRBV2 and TRBJ1-3 for the parts outside the CDR3, the full variable domain is EPEVTQTPSHQVTQMGQEVILRCVPISNHLYFYWYRQILGQKVEFLVSFYNNEISEKSEIFDDQFSVERPDGSNFTLKIRSTKLEDSAMYFCASSEISVGNTIYFGEGSWLTVV.

This clonotype was observed at least ten times. The chain recombines TRBV12-3 or TRBV12-4 with TRBJ1-1; no clear D gene. The CDR3 consists of 15 residues. V lost 6 bases, J lost 2 bases, and 16 bases lay in between. The CDR3 loop reads CASRAFRAINTEAFF. The CDR3 nucleotides are TGTGCCAGCAGGGCTTTCCGGGCCATAAACACTGAAGCTTTCTTT.

This clonotype was counted only a few times. CDR3 nucleotide sequence: TGTGCTAGTGTTTTAGAAGCGGGGCGCACAGATACGCAGTATTTT. Its protein product is CASVLEAGRTDTQYF. The chain joins TRBV12-5 to TRBJ2-3; 7 bases are a match to TRBD2. Losses at the gene ends were 7 bases for V and 1 base for J; bases not matched to a gene: 8. CDR3 size: 15 residues. Germline CDR1 LGHNT, CDR2 FRNRAP.

In this sample, this clonotype turned up many times. This sequence joins TRBV11-3 and TRBJ2-5; D remains unclear. Per the germline V gene, CDR1 is SGHNT and CDR2 is YENEEA. This CDR3 has 14 residues. Between the trimmed V and J ends, which lost 5 bases and 1 base, there was a span of 11 bases. CDR3 nucleotide sequence: TGTGCCAGCAGCCGCGGTTTGGGCCAAGAGACCCAGTACTTC. The encoded protein is CASSRGLGQETQYF.

A few counts support this clonotype. The CDR3 loop is CASSSPLGEQYF. DNA for the CDR3: TGTGCCAGCAGCTCCCCCCTAGGTGAGCAGTACTTC. The gene calls are TRBV7-6 and TRBJ2-7; D gene unclear. Trimming pared 4 bases from V and 7 bases from J, leaving 11 bases between. The V gene's germline CDR1 is SGHVS and CDR2 FNYEAQ. The CDR3 spans 12 residues.